The sequence of this T cell receptor (beta chain) was determined in a study of glioma-infiltrating T cells. The iRepertoire nested amplicon-rescue multiplex PCR amplified TCR alpha and beta CDR3s from RNA. TCRdb itself ran the multiplex PCR reads through MiXCR, one entry per CDR3 protein. The sample shows 100,000 to 150,000 distinct CDR3 sequences, roughly 25% of them seen only once. Germline CDR1 reads SGHAT; CDR2 reads FQDESV (reference sequence). The CDR3 totals 11 residues. V lost 5 bases and J lost 14, with 15 bases in between. This clonotype came up a few times. The sequenced sample consisted of glioma tissue, nonneoplastic brain tissue, or PBMCs (not recorded which). The TCR comes from a human donor with low-grade glioma or glioblastoma, undergoing nonglioma brain surgery, or in good health (not recorded which). This chain joins TRBV11-1 and TRBJ2-5; TRBD1 is a possible D gene (5 bases). The DNA for the CDR3 is TGTGCCAGCAGCCATGGACAAGATTTATACTTC. Its protein is CASSHGQDLYF.